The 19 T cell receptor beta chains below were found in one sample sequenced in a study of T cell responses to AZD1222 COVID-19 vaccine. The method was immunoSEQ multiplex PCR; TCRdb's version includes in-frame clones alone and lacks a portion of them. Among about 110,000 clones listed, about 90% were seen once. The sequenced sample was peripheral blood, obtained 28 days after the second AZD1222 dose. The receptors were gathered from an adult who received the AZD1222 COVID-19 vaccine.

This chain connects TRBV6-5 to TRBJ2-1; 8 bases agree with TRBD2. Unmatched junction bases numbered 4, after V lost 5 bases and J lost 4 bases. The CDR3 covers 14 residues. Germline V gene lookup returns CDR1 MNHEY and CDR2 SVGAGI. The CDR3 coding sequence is TGTGCCAGCAGTATGGAGCGGGAGTACAATGAGCAGTTCTTC. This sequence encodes CASSMEREYNEQFF.

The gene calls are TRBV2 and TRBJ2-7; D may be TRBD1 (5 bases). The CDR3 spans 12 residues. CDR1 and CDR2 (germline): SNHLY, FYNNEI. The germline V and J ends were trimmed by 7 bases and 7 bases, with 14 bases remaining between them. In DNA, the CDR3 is TGTGCCAGCAAATTCCAGGGCGGAGAGCAGTACTTC. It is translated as CASKFQGGEQYF.

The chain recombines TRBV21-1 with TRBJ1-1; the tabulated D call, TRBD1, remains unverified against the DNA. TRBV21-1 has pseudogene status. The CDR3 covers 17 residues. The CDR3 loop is CASSKGQGANSNTEAFF. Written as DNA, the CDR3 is TGTGCCAGCAGCAAAGGTCAGGGGGCGAACTCGAACACTGAAGCTTTCTTT.

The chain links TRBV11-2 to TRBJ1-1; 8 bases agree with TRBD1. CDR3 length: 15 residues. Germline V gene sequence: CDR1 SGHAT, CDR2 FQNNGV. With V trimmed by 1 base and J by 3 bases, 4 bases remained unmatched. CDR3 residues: CASSLGSGGYTEAFF. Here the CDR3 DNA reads TGTGCCAGCAGCTTAGGTTCAGGGGGCTACACTGAAGCTTTCTTT.

The CDR3: CASSLLRSTDYTF. CDR3 sequence (DNA): TGTGCCAGCAGCTTATTACGGAGTACTGACTACACCTTC. The chain combines TRBV11-2 with TRBJ1-2, with unresolved D. The CDR3 covers 13 residues. With 2 bases removed from V and 10 bases from J, the gap between germline ends came to 14 bases. Germline lookup yields CDR1 SGHAT and CDR2 FQNNGV.

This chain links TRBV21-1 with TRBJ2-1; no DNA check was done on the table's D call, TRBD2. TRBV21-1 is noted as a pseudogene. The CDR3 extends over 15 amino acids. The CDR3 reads CASSSGRYSYNEQFF. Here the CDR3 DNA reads TGTGCCAGCAGTAGCGGGAGATACTCGTACAATGAGCAGTTCTTC.

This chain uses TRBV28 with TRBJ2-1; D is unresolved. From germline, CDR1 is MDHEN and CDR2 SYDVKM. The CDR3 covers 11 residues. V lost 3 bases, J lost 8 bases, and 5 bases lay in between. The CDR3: CASSFFDEQFF. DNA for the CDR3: TGTGCCAGCAGTTTTTTCGATGAGCAGTTCTTC. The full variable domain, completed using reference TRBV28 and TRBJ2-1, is DVKVTQSSRYLVKRTGEKVFLECVQDMDHENMFWYRQDPGLGLRLIYFSYDVKMKEKGDIPEGYSVSREKKERFSLILESASTNQTSMYLCASSFFDEQFFGPGTRLTVL.

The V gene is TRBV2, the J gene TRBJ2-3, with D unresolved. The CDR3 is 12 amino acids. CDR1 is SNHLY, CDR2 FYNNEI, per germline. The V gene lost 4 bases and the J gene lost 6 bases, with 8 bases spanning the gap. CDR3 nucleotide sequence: TGTGCCAGCAGTGCACTCTCGGATACGCAGTATTTT. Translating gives CASSALSDTQYF.

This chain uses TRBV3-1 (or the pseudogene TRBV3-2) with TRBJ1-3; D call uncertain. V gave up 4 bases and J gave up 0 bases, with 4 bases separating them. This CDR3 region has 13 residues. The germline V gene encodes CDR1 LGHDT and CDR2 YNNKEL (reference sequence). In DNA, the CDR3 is TGTGCCAGCAGCCTCCCCTCTGGAAACACCATATATTTT. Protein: CASSLPSGNTIYF.

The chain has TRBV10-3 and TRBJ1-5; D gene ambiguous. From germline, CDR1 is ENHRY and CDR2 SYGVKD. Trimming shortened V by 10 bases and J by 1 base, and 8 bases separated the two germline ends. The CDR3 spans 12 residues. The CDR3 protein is CATSESNQPQHF. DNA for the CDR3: TGTGCCACCAGCGAGAGCAATCAGCCCCAGCATTTT.

CDR3 in amino acids: CASSLGTGPSYEQYF. The CDR3 region has the DNA TGTGCCAGCAGCTTGGGGACAGGGCCCTCCTACGAGCAGTACTTC. The chain uses TRBV5-6 and TRBJ2-7, with TRBD1 matching over 8 bases. Germline trimming cut 0 bases from V and 0 bases from J; bases unmatched to any gene: 2. Per the germline V gene, CDR1 is SGHDT and CDR2 is YYEEEE. The CDR3 is 15 amino acids.

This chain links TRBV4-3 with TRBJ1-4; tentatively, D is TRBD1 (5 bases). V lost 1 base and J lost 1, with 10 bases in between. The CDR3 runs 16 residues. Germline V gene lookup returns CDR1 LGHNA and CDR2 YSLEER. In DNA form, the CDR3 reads TGCGCCAGCAGCCAAGCCTTGGGGGAAACTAATGAAAAACTGTTTTTT. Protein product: CASSQALGETNEKLFF.

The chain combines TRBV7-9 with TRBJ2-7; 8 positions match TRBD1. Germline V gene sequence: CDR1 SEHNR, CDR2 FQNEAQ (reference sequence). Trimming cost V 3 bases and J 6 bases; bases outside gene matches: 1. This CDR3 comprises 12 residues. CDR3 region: CASSFQGAEQYF. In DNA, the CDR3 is TGTGCCAGCAGCTTCCAGGGGGCCGAGCAGTACTTC.

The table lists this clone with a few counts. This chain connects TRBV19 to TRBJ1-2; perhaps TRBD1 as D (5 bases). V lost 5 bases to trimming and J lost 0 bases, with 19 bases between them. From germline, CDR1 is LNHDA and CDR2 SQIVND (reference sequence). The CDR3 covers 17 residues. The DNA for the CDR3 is TGTGCCAGTAGTCCCCGAGGTGTAGGGGAAACTAACTATGGCTACACCTTC. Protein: CASSPRGVGETNYGYTF.

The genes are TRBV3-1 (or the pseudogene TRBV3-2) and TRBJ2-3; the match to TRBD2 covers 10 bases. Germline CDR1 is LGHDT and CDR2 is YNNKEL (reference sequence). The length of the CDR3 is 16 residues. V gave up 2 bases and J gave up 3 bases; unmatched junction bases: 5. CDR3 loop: CASSQRKLAGTDTQYF. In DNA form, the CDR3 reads TGTGCCAGCAGCCAACGGAAACTAGCGGGAACAGATACGCAGTATTTT.

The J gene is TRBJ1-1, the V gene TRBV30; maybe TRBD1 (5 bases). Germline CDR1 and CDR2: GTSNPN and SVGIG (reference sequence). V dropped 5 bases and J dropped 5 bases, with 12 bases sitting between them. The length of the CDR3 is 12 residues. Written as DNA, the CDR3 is TGTGCCTGGGCCCGATGGGGGACTGAAGCTTTCTTT. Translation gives CAWARWGTEAFF.

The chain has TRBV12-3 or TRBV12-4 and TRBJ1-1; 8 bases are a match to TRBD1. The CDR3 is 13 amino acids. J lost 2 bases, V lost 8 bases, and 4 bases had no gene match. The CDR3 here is CASRGQGNTEAFF. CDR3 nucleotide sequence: TGTGCCAGCCGCGGACAGGGTAACACTGAAGCTTTCTTT.

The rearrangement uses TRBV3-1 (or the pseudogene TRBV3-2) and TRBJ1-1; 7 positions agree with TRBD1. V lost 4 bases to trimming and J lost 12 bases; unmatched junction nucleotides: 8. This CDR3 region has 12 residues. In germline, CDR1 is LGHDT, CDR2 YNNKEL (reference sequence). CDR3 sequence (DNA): TGTGCCAGCAGCCCAAGGACAGGATGGTCTTTCTTT. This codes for CASSPRTGWSFF.

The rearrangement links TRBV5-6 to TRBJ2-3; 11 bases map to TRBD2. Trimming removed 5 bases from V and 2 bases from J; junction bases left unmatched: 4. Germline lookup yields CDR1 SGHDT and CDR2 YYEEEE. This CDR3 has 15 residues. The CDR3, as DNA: TGTGCCAGCAGGGTTAGCGGGAGGGACACAGATACGCAGTATTTT. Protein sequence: CASRVSGRDTDTQYF.